The clone carrying this T cell receptor beta chain was picked up many times. Its target is not known. It was by quantitative 5'-RACE with molecular barcodes that TCR beta libraries were made. TCRdb reprocessed the 5' RACE reads with MiXCR, giving one entry per CDR3 protein. The table includes around 6,100 distinct CDR3 sequences, under 2.5% detected once. This specimen belongs to a study of CD8 T cells in ankylosing spondylitis. Findings and caveats of the study: Clones linked to the disease showed a CD8+ phenotype. They occurred at relatively low frequencies in peripheral blood.

The germline V gene encodes CDR1 SGDLS and CDR2 YYNGEE. The V and J ends lost 0 bases and 6 bases respectively, with 13 bases between them. The CDR3 spans 15 residues. The rearrangement joins TRBV9 to TRBJ2-1, with D uncertain. This TCR was sampled from a male donor with ankylosing spondylitis or in good health (not recorded which). The specimen sequenced was blood, either unsorted or a sorted T cell fraction (not recorded which). As DNA, the CDR3 is TGTGCCAGCAGCGTAGAAGAGACCCTCCCCAATGAGCAGTTCTTC. It translates to CASSVEETLPNEQFF.